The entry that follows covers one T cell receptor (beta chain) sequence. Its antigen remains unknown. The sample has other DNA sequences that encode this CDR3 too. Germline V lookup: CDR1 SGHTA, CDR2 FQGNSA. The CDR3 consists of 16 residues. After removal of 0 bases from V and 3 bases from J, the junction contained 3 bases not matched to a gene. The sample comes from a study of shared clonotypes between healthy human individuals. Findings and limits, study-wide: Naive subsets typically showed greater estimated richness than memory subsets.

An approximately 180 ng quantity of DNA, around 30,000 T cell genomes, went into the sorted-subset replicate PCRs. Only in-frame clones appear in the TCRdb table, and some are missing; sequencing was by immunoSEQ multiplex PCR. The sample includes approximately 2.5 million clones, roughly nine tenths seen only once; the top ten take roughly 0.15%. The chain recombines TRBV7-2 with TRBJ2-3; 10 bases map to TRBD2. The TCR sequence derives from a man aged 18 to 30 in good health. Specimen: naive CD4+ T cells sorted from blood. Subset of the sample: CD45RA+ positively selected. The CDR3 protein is CASSLAASGSTDTQYF. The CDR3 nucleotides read TGTGCCAGCAGCTTAGCAGCTAGCGGGAGTACAGATACGCAGTATTTT. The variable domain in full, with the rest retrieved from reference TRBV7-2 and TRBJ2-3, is GAGVSQSPSNKVTEKGKDVELRCDPISGHTALYWYRQSLGQGLEFLIYFQGNSAPDKSGLPSDRFSAERTGGSVSTLTIQRTQQEDSAVYLCASSLAASGSTDTQYFGPGTRLTVL.